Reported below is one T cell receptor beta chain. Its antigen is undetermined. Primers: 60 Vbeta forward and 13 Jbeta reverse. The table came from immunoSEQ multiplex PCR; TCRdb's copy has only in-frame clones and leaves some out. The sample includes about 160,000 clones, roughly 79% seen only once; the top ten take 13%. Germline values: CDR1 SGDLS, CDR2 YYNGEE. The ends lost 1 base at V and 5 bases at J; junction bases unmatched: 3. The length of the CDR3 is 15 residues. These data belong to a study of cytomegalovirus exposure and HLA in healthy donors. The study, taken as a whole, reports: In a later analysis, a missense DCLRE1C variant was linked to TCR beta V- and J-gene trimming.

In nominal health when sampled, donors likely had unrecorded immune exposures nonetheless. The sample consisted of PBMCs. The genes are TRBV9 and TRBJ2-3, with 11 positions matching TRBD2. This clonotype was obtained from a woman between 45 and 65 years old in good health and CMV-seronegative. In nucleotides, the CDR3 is TGTGCCAGCAGCGTACGTAGCGGGGGGGGAGATACGCAGTATTTT. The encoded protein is CASSVRSGGGDTQYF.